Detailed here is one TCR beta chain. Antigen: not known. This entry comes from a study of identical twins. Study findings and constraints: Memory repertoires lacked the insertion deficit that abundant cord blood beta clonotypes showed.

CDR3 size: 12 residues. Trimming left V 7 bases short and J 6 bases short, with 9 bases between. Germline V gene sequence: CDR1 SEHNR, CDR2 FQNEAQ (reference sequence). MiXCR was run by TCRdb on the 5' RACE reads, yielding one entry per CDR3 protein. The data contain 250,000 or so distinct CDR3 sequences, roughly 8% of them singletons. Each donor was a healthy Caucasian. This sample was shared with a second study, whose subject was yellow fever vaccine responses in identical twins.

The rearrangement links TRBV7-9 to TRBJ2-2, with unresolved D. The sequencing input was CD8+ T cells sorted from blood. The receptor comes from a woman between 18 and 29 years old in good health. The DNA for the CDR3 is TGTGCCAGCACCCTGCCATCCGGGGAGCTGTTTTTT. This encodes CASTLPSGELFF.